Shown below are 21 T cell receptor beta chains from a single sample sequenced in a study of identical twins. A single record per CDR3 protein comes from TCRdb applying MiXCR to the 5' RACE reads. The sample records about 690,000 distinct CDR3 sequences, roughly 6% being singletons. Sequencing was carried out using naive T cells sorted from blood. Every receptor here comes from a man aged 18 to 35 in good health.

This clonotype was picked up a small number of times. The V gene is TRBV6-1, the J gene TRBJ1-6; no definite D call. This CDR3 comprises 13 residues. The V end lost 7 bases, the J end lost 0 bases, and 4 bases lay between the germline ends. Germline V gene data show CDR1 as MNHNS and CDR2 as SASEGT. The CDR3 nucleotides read TGTGCCAGCAAGAGCTCCTATAATTCACCCCTCCACTTT. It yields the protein CASKSSYNSPLHF.

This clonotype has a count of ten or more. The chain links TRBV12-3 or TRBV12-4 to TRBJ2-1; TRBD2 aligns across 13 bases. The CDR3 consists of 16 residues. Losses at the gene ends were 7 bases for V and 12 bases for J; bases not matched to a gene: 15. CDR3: CASTPAWTSGSFGQFF. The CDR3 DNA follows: TGTGCCAGCACCCCGGCGTGGACTAGCGGGAGTTTTGGGCAGTTCTTC.

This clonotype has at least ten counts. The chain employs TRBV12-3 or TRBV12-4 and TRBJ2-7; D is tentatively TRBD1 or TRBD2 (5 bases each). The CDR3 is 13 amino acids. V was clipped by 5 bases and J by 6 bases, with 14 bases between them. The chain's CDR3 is CASSPGPRGEQYF. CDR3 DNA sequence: TGTGCCAGCAGTCCGGGGCCAAGGGGCGAGCAGTACTTC.

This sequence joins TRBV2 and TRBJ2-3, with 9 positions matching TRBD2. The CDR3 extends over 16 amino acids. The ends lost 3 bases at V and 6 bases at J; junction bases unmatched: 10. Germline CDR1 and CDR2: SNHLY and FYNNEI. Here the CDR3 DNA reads TGTGCCAGCAGTGAGGACTTAGCGGGAGTTGGGGATACGCAGTATTTT. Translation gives CASSEDLAGVGDTQYF.

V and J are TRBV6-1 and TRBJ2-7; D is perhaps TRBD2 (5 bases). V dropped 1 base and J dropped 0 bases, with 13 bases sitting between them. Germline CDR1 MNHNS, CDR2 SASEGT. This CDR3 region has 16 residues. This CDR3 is CASSEEQRWASYEQYV. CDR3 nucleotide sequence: TGTGCCAGCAGTGAAGAACAGCGGTGGGCCTCCTACGAGCAGTACGTC.

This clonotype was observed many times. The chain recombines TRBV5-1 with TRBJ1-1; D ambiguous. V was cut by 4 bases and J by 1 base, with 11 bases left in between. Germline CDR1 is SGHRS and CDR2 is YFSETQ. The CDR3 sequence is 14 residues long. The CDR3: CASSGGWGNTEAFF. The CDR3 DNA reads TGCGCCAGCAGCGGCGGGTGGGGGAACACTGAAGCTTTCTTT.

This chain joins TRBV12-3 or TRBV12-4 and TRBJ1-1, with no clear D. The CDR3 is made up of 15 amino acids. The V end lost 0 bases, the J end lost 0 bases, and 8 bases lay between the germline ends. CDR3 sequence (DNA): TGTGCCAGCAGTTTAGCGTTAGGCTTGAACACTGAAGCTTTCTTT. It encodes CASSLALGLNTEAFF.

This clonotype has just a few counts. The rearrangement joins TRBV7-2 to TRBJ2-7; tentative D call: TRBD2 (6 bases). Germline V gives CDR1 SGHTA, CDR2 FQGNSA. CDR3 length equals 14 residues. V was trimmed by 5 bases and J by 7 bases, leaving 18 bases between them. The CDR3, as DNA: TGTGCCAGCAGCAAGGGGAGGCCTCCCGTGGAGCAGTACTTC. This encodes CASSKGRPPVEQYF.

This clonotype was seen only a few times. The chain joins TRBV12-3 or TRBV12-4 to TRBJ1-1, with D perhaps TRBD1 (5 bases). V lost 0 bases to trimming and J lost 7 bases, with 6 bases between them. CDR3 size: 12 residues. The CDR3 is CASSLATVEAFF. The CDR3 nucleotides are TGTGCCAGCAGTTTAGCGACAGTTGAAGCTTTCTTT.

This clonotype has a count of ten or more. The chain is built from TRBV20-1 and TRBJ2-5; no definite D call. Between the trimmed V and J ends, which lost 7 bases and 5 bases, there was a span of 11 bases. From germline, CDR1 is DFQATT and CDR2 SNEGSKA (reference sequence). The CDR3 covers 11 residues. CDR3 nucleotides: TGCAGTGTTAGGGCGGTGGAGACCCAGTACTTC. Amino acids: CSVRAVETQYF.

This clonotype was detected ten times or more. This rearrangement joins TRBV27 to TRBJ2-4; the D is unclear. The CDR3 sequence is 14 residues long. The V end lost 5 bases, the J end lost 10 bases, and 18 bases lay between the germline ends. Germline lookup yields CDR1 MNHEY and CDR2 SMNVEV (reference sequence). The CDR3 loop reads CASSPRILGRIQYF. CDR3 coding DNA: TGTGCCAGCAGTCCCCGGATACTCGGTCGAATTCAGTACTTC.

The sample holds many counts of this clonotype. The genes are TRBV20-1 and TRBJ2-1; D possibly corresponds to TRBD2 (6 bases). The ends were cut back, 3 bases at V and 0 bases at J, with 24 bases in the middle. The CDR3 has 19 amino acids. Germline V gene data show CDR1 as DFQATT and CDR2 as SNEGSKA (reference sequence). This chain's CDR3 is CSARSTIGDSLSSYNEQFF. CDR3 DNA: TGCAGTGCTAGGTCTACTATAGGGGACTCCTTGAGCTCCTACAATGAGCAGTTCTTC.

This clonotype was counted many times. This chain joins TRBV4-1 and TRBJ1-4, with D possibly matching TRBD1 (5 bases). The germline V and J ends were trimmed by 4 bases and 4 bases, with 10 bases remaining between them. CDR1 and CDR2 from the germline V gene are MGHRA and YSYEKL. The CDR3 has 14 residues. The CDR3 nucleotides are TGCGCCAGCAGCCGCGGGACGGGTAATGAAAAACTGTTTTTT. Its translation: CASSRGTGNEKLFF.

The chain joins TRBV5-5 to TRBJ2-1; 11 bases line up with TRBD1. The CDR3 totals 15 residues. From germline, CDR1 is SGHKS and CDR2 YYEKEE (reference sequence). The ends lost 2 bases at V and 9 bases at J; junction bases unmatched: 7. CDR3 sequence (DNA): TGTGCCAGCAGCTTTCCGGGACAGGGGGTAGGTGAGCAGTTCTTC. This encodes CASSFPGQGVGEQFF.

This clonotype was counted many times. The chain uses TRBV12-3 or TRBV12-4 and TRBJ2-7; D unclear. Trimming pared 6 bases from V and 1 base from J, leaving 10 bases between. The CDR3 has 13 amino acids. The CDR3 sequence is CASSQRASYEQYF. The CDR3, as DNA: TGTGCCAGCAGCCAGCGCGCATCCTACGAGCAGTACTTC.

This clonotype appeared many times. Here the CDR3 reads CASARRNTEAFF. CDR3 DNA: TGTGCCAGCGCACGGAGGAACACTGAAGCTTTCTTT. This rearrangement joins TRBV6-5 to TRBJ1-1; D is ambiguous. The CDR3 loop spans 12 amino acids. The germline CDR1 and CDR2 sequences are MNHEY and SVGAGI. V lost 8 bases and J 1 base, leaving 8 bases between the germline ends.

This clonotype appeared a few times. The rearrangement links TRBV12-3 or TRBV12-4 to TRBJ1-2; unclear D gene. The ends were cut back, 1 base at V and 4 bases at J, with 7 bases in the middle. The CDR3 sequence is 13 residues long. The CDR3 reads CASSLDWGYGYTF. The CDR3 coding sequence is TGTGCCAGCAGTTTAGACTGGGGCTATGGCTACACCTTC.

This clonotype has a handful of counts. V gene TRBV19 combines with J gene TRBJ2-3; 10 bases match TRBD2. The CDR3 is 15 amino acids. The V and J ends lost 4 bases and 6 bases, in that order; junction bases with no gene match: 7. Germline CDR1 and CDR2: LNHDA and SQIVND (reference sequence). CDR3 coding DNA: TGTGCCAGTAGTACCCTCACTAGCGGGAAGGATACGCAGTATTTT. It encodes CASSTLTSGKDTQYF.

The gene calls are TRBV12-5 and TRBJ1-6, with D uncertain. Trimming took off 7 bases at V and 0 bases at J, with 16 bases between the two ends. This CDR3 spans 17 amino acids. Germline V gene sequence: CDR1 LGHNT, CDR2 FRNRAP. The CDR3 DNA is TGTGCTAGTGCCAACCCCGGACGCAGCTCCTATAATTCACCCCTCCACTTT. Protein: CASANPGRSSYNSPLHF.

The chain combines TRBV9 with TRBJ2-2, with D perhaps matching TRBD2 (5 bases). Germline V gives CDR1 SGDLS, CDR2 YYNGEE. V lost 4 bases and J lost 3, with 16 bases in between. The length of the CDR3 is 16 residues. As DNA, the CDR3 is TGTGCCAGCAGCTACTCATCTGGAGGCCACACCGGGGAGCTGTTTTTT. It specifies CASSYSSGGHTGELFF.

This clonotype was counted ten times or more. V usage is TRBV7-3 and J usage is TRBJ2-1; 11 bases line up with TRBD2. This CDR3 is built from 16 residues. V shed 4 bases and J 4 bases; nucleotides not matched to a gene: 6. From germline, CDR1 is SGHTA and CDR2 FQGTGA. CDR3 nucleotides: TGTGCCAGCAGCTCTTATAGCGGGAGGGTTTACAATGAGCAGTTCTTC. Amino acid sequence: CASSSYSGRVYNEQFF.